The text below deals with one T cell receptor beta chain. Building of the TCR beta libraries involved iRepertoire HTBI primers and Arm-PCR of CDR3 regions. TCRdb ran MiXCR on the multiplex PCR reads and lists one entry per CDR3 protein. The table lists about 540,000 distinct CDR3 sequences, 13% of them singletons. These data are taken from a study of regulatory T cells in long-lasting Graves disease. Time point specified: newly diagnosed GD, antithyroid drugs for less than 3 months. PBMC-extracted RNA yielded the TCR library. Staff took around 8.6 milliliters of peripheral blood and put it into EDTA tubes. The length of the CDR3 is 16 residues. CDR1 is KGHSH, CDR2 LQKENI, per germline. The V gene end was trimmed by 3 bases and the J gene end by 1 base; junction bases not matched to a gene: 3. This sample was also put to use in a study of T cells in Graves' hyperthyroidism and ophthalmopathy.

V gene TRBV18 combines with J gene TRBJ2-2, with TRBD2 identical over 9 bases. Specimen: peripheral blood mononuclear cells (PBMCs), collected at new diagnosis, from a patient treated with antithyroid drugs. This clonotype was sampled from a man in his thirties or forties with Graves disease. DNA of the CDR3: TGTGCCAGCTCACCCGGGACTAGCCGGAACACCGGGGAGCTGTTTTTT. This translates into CASSPGTSRNTGELFF. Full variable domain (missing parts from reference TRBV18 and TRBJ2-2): NAGVMQNPRHLVRRRGQEARLRCSPMKGHSHVYWYRQLPEEGLKFMVYLQKENIIDESGMPKERFSAEFPKEGPSILRIQQVVRGDSAAYFCASSPGTSRNTGELFFGEGSRLTVL.